This entry features one TCR beta chain sequence. The method was immunoSEQ multiplex PCR; TCRdb's version includes in-frame clones alone and lacks a portion of them. The sample holds approximately 760,000 clones, approximately 85% seen once. This record belongs to a study of shared T cell receptors in the human thymus. Germline V CDR1 and CDR2: SGHTA, FQGNSA. The junction had 1 base not matched to a gene; V was cut back by 6 bases and J by 2 bases. This CDR3 contains 13 residues. These data are also associated with another study on human thymus T cells.

This TCR came from a girl under three years old with a congenital heart defect. The sample comprised thymocytes. This chain links TRBV7-2 with TRBJ2-7; 10 bases are shared with TRBD2. Here the CDR3 DNA reads TGTGCCAGCAGACTAGCGGGGACCTACGAGCAGTACTTC. As protein: CASRLAGTYEQYF.